This passage covers 24 T cell receptor beta chains from one sample sequenced in a study of shared clonotypes between healthy human individuals. Sequencing was performed with immunoSEQ multiplex PCR; in TCRdb, only in-frame clones are kept and a portion is missing. The table includes about 1.1 million clones, around 78% detected once. The sequencing input was memory CD4+ T cells from PBMCs. Specified subset: CD45RA-negative fraction. Source of these receptors: a man aged 18 to 35 in good health. Some clones in this sample may be carry-over from other donors' samples.

The CDR3 protein is CASTFQETQYF. CDR3 coding DNA: TGTGCCAGCACATTTCAAGAGACCCAGTACTTC. The chain has TRBV2 and TRBJ2-5; D is undetermined. The germline V gene encodes CDR1 SNHLY and CDR2 FYNNEI. This CDR3 is 11 amino acids long. The V end was cut by 7 bases, the J end by 2 bases, with 5 bases between.

The CDR3 spells CASRIQPGLAGRNTGELFF. Here the CDR3 DNA reads TGCGCCAGCAGGATTCAACCGGGACTAGCGGGAAGGAACACCGGGGAGCTGTTTTTT. This chain links TRBV5-1 with TRBJ2-2, with 13 bases identical to TRBD2. The germline CDR1 and CDR2 sequences are SGHRS and YFSETQ. V shed 5 bases and J 1 base; nucleotides not matched to a gene: 11. The CDR3 has 19 residues.

The chain joins TRBV6-1 to TRBJ1-1; tentative D call: TRBD1 (5 bases). Trimming stripped 11 bases from V and 1 base from J, with 14 bases between. This CDR3 is built from 13 residues. Germline CDR1 MNHNS, CDR2 SASEGT. The CDR3 region has the DNA TGTGCCTGCTCGGGGCAGGCGAACACTGAAGCTTTCTTT. It yields the protein CACSGQANTEAFF.

As concerns this clone: In the same sample, other DNA sequences code for this CDR3. The chain joins TRBV5-1 to TRBJ1-1; 8 nucleotides agree with TRBD1. The CDR3 runs 16 residues. CDR1 SGHRS and CDR2 YFSETQ come from the germline V gene. The V gene end was trimmed by 4 bases and the J gene end by 4 bases; junction bases not matched to a gene: 12. DNA for the CDR3: TGCGCCAGCAGCCTACTCCAGGGGGCGGTGGGCACTGAAGCTTTCTTT. Its protein is CASSLLQGAVGTEAFF. Full variable domain (rest looked up from reference TRBV5-1 and TRBJ1-1): KAGVTQTPRYLIKTRGQQVTLSCSPISGHRSVSWYQQTPGQGLQFLFEYFSETQRNKGNFPGRFSGRQFSNSRSEMNVSTLELGDSALYLCASSLLQGAVGTEAFFGQGTRLTVV.

The chain couples TRBV5-4 to TRBJ2-5; D is unresolved. V was trimmed by 2 bases and J by 1 base, leaving 6 bases between them. Germline V gene lookup returns CDR1 SGHNT and CDR2 YYREEE (reference sequence). The CDR3 is 13 amino acids. The CDR3 DNA sequence: TGTGCCAGCAGCTTCCCCAGCCAAGAGACCCAGTACTTC. This sequence encodes CASSFPSQETQYF.

The rearrangement links TRBV7-3 to TRBJ1-2; D is possibly TRBD1 (6 bases). CDR1 SGHTA and CDR2 FQGTGA come from the germline V gene. The length of the CDR3 is 14 residues. Trimming took off 4 bases at V and 7 bases at J, with 16 bases between the two ends. CDR3 DNA: TGTGCCAGCAGCTCAAATACAGGGTCAAGTGGCTACACCTTC. It encodes CASSSNTGSSGYTF.

This sequence joins TRBV28 and TRBJ2-3; 11 nucleotides line up with TRBD2. The CDR3 is made up of 16 amino acids. Per germline, CDR1 MDHEN and CDR2 SYDVKM. J was trimmed by 4 bases and V by 6 bases; bases with no gene match: 9. DNA of the CDR3: TGTGCCAGCAGATTAGCGGGAGGGCCCGCGGCAGATACGCAGTATTTT. As protein: CASRLAGGPAADTQYF.

This clone occurred once. The chain carries TRBV4-1 and TRBJ1-2, with D maybe TRBD1 (5 bases). The germline V gene has CDR1 MGHRA and CDR2 YSYEKL. V lost 1 base to trimming and J lost 5 bases, with 14 bases between them. The CDR3 is 15 residues long. The CDR3 here is CASSQGSGTDYGYTF. In DNA, the CDR3 is TGCGCCAGCAGCCAAGGATCCGGGACCGATTATGGCTACACCTTC.

The chain has TRBV7-2 and TRBJ1-1; the match to TRBD1 covers 8 bases. The ends lost 0 bases at V and 7 bases at J; junction bases unmatched: 10. From germline, CDR1 is SGHTA and CDR2 FQGNSA. The CDR3 extends over 16 amino acids. This chain's CDR3 is CASSLAQGARGSEAFF. The CDR3 nucleotides are TGTGCCAGCAGCTTAGCGCAGGGGGCGCGGGGAAGTGAAGCTTTCTTT.

The V gene is TRBV18, the J gene TRBJ2-1, with TRBD2 as a possible D gene (6 bases). Trimming removed 3 bases at V and 0 bases at J, with 12 bases between. The CDR3 has 16 residues. CDR1 and CDR2 (germline): KGHSH, LQKENI. The chain's CDR3 is CASSPPNSGSYNEQFF. The CDR3 DNA reads as TGTGCCAGCTCACCCCCGAATAGCGGCTCCTACAATGAGCAGTTCTTC.

V gene TRBV29-1 combines with J gene TRBJ1-2, with no clear D. Germline V gene sequence: CDR1 SQVTM, CDR2 ANQGSEA. Deletions cut 0 bases from V and 8 bases from J, with 10 bases between. CDR3 length: 12 residues. CDR3 amino acids: CSVEEGTRGYTF. The CDR3 DNA sequence: TGCAGCGTTGAAGAGGGCACTAGAGGCTACACCTTC.

The V call is TRBV15, the J call TRBJ1-2; D call uncertain. This CDR3 comprises 18 residues. Germline CDR1 is LNHNV and CDR2 is YYDKDF (reference sequence). V was clipped by 1 base and J by 4 bases, with 22 bases between them. The CDR3 DNA is TGTGCCACCAGCAGAGGACGAGACGCAACCAACCAGCCCTATGGCTACACCTTC. Amino acid sequence: CATSRGRDATNQPYGYTF.

The chain couples TRBV4-1 to TRBJ2-3; D uncertain. Trimming took off 0 bases at V and 2 bases at J, with 12 bases between the two ends. This CDR3 has 16 amino acids. Germline assignment: CDR1 MGHRA and CDR2 YSYEKL. This CDR3 is CASSQDRYSSTDTQYF. The CDR3 bases are TGCGCCAGCAGCCAAGACAGGTATTCCTCCACAGATACGCAGTATTTT.

This clone was picked up one time. The chain recombines TRBV25-1 with TRBJ2-2, with D possibly matching TRBD1 (7 bases). Trimming took 5 bases from V and 0 from J, leaving 10 bases between them. This CDR3 has 15 residues. CDR1 MGHDK and CDR2 SYGVNS come from the germline V gene. CDR3 nucleotides: TGTGCCAGCAGTCAGGGGGGCGCGAACACCGGGGAGCTGTTTTTT. Its protein product is CASSQGGANTGELFF.

The chain couples TRBV7-8 to TRBJ1-1; D gene unclear. The CDR3 has 15 amino acids. The V end was cut by 1 base, the J end by 1 base, with 10 bases between. Germline CDR1 is SGHVS and CDR2 is FQNEAQ. The CDR3 bases are TGTGCCAGCAGCTTAGGTCTAACCGGGAACACTGAAGCTTTCTTT. This encodes CASSLGLTGNTEAFF.

The chain carries TRBV29-1 and TRBJ2-5; 9 bases align to TRBD1. Germline V gives CDR1 SQVTM, CDR2 ANQGSEA. The CDR3 spans 15 residues. J gave up 4 bases and V 4 bases, and 10 bases lay outside the gene matches. CDR3 DNA sequence: TGCAGCGTTGTGGTTACAGGGGGCGCGGGAGAGACCCAGTACTTC. Its protein product is CSVVVTGGAGETQYF.

The chain recombines TRBV5-1 with TRBJ2-3; possible D gene TRBD2, 5 bases. Germline values: CDR1 SGHRS, CDR2 YFSETQ. The CDR3 consists of 15 residues. V was pared by 4 bases and J by 4 bases, with 16 bases between. The CDR3 coding sequence is TGCGCCAGCAGCACTGCGAGACTGCGGGCAGATACGCAGTATTTT. This gives the protein CASSTARLRADTQYF.

Concerning this clone itself: The same CDR3 is also encoded by other DNA sequences in this sample. The V call is TRBV28, the J call TRBJ2-7; D is unclear. V lost 2 bases to trimming and J lost 3 bases, with 5 bases between them. In germline, CDR1 is MDHEN, CDR2 SYDVKM. The CDR3 consists of 12 residues. The CDR3 DNA sequence: TGTGCCAGCAGTTTACCCTTCTACGAGCAGTACTTC. Its protein is CASSLPFYEQYF.

The table lists this clone with many counts. V is TRBV13 and J is TRBJ2-4; a weak D match, TRBD2 (6 bases). V was trimmed by 0 bases and J by 9 bases, leaving 12 bases between them. The CDR3 is 14 residues long. The germline gives CDR1 PRHDT, CDR2 FYEKMQ (reference sequence). DNA for the CDR3: TGTGCCAGCAGCTTAGGAGATTGGGAGGCCATTCAGTACTTC. Translation: CASSLGDWEAIQYF.

The V and J genes are TRBV5-8 and TRBJ2-7, with D unresolved. V was shortened by 2 bases and J by 3 bases, with 6 bases between the two germline ends. Germline V gene lookup returns CDR1 SGHTS and CDR2 YDEGEE. This CDR3 contains 12 residues. This CDR3 reads CASSFDLYEQYF. The CDR3 region has the DNA TGTGCCAGCAGCTTTGACCTCTACGAGCAGTACTTC.

This sequence joins TRBV5-1 and TRBJ2-3, with D possibly matching TRBD2 (5 bases). With 2 bases removed from V and 1 base from J, the gap between germline ends came to 11 bases. The CDR3 has 15 amino acids. The germline gives CDR1 SGHRS, CDR2 YFSETQ. CDR3 nucleotide sequence: TGCGCCAGCAGCTTTGGGCGGGTGGGCACAGATACGCAGTATTTT. This encodes CASSFGRVGTDTQYF.

The V gene is TRBV2, the J gene TRBJ1-1; perhaps TRBD1 as D (5 bases). Germline CDR1 reads SNHLY; CDR2 reads FYNNEI. This CDR3 is 14 amino acids long. Trimming removed 6 bases from V and 5 bases from J, with 16 bases in between. The CDR3 DNA follows: TGTGCCAGCAGAGCTCTTGGGGGTGTGACTGAAGCTTTCTTT. Its translation: CASRALGGVTEAFF.

The chain recombines TRBV6-6 with TRBJ2-1; unclear D gene. From germline, CDR1 is MNHNY and CDR2 SVGAGI (reference sequence). Between the trimmed V and J ends, which lost 2 bases and 9 bases, there was a span of 8 bases. This CDR3 comprises 12 residues. This CDR3 is CASSYVASEQFF. As DNA, the CDR3 is TGTGCCAGCAGTTACGTAGCCAGTGAGCAGTTCTTC.

The chain is built from TRBV6-5 and TRBJ1-2, with 7 bases lining up with TRBD1. Per germline, CDR1 MNHEY and CDR2 SVGAGI. Trimming at V came to 6 bases and at J to 6 bases, leaving 13 bases not matched to a gene. There are 15 residues in the CDR3. The CDR3 sequence is CASSPRTGRSDGYTF. The CDR3 DNA reads TGTGCCAGCAGCCCCAGGACAGGACGCTCTGATGGCTACACCTTC.